Shown below are 11 T cell receptor beta chains from a single sample sequenced in a study of response to subunit inactivated influenza vaccine. TCRdb re-called the RT-PCR reads through MiXCR, storing one row per CDR3 protein. The sample holds over 400,000 distinct CDR3 sequences, approximately 13% seen once. Sequencing was performed on PBMCs from blood, taken roughly 48 days after vaccination. Receptor source: a man aged 50 or older who received an inactivated influenza vaccine.

The chain employs TRBV11-2 and TRBJ2-5, with D uncertain. Trimming removed 5 bases at V and 4 bases at J, with 17 bases between. The CDR3 consists of 15 residues. Germline V gives CDR1 SGHAT, CDR2 FQNNGV. The CDR3 coding sequence is TGTGCCAGCAGCCACGAGGACCTCGCCGCAGAGACCCAGTACTTC. Protein: CASSHEDLAAETQYF.

The genes are TRBV29-1 and TRBJ2-5; no firm D call. The CDR3 spans 11 residues. V lost 3 bases, J lost 3 bases, and 5 bases lay in between. CDR1 and CDR2 from the germline V gene are SQVTM and ANQGSEA. In DNA form, the CDR3 reads TGCAGCGTTGACAGCAAAGAGACCCAGTACTTC. Protein: CSVDSKETQYF. Combining the CDR3 with reference TRBV29-1 and TRBJ2-5 gives the whole variable domain SAVISQKPSRDICQRGTSLTIQCQVDSQVTMMFWYRQQPGQSLTLIATANQGSEATYESGFVIDKFPISRPNLTFSTLTVSNMSPEDSSIYLCSVDSKETQYFGPGTRLLVL.

This clonotype turned up a few times. The CDR3 protein is CSVAGHMNTEAFF. The CDR3 DNA reads as TGCAGCGTTGCGGGACATATGAACACTGAAGCTTTCTTT. V gene TRBV29-1 combines with J gene TRBJ1-1; maybe TRBD1 (6 bases). This CDR3 has 13 residues. Trimming took off 4 bases at V and 0 bases at J, with 9 bases between the two ends. Germline V lookup: CDR1 SQVTM, CDR2 ANQGSEA.

This clonotype came up many times. The J gene is TRBJ1-5, the V gene TRBV12-3 or TRBV12-4; 8 nucleotides match TRBD1. The trim removed 6 bases at V and 2 bases at J, leaving 3 bases unmatched. This CDR3 comprises 14 residues. CDR3 sequence: CASSPGGRNQPQHF. CDR3 nucleotides: TGTGCCAGCAGCCCAGGGGGCCGCAATCAGCCCCAGCATTTT.

This chain uses TRBV9 with TRBJ2-3, with D uncertain. Between the trimmed V and J ends, which lost 2 bases and 2 bases, there was a span of 6 bases. This CDR3 spans 13 amino acids. Germline V CDR1 and CDR2: SGDLS, YYNGEE. For the CDR3, the DNA is TGTGCCAGCAGCGTCCGACCCACAGATACGCAGTATTTT. Translating gives CASSVRPTDTQYF. Looking up the rest from reference TRBV9 and TRBJ2-3 gives the full variable domain: DSGVTQTPKHLITATGQRVTLRCSPRSGDLSVYWYQQSLDQGLQFLIQYYNGEERAKGNILERFSAQQFPDLHSELNLSSLELGDSALYFCASSVRPTDTQYFGPGTRLTVL.

There are a few counts of this clonotype. The chain is built from TRBV4-1 and TRBJ1-1; TRBD1 matches 9 bases. V was clipped by 4 bases and J by 9 bases; unmatched bases: 6. This CDR3 has 13 residues. CDR1 MGHRA and CDR2 YSYEKL come from the germline V gene. The CDR3 DNA reads as TGCGCCAGCAGCCCGGACAGGGGAAGGAAAGCTTTCTTT. This codes for CASSPDRGRKAFF.

The table lists this clonotype with a few counts. The V and J genes are TRBV9 and TRBJ2-1, with D possibly TRBD2 on 5 matching bases. Germline loops: CDR1 SGDLS, CDR2 YYNGEE. The V end was cut by 3 bases, the J end by 6 bases, with 16 bases between. The CDR3 extends over 15 amino acids. CDR3 in amino acids: CASSAGTFDLNEQFF. In DNA form, the CDR3 reads TGTGCCAGCAGCGCGGGAACGTTCGACCTCAATGAGCAGTTCTTC.

A few counts support this clonotype. The chain has TRBV12-3 or TRBV12-4 and TRBJ2-7, with 10 bases identical to TRBD1. V lost 7 bases and J lost 5; bases outside the gene matches: 5. This CDR3 contains 13 residues. The CDR3 nucleotides are TGTGCCAGCAAACGGACAGGGGGAAACGAGCAGTACTTC. This gives the protein CASKRTGGNEQYF.

The chain recombines TRBV20-1 with TRBJ1-5; 8 bases fit TRBD1. This CDR3 spans 15 amino acids. CDR1 DFQATT and CDR2 SNEGSKA come from the germline V gene (reference sequence). The junction had 7 bases not matched to a gene; V was cut back by 3 bases and J by 3 bases. Here the CDR3 reads CSASQGQGINQPQHF. For the CDR3, the DNA is TGCAGTGCTAGCCAAGGACAGGGTATCAATCAGCCCCAGCATTTT.

This clonotype ranks as medium-sized. The CDR3 protein is CASSLELAHYNEQFF. CDR3 DNA sequence: TGTGCCAGCAGCTTAGAACTGGCTCACTACAATGAGCAGTTCTTC. The J gene is TRBJ2-1, the V gene TRBV7-6; D is unclear. From germline, CDR1 is SGHVS and CDR2 FNYEAQ. The CDR3 loop spans 15 amino acids. Trimming took off 1 base at V and 3 bases at J, with 10 bases between the two ends.

This clonotype was counted a few times. The V and J genes are TRBV7-9 and TRBJ2-7; D unclear. CDR3 size: 12 residues. Germline loops: CDR1 SEHNR, CDR2 FQNEAQ (reference sequence). Trimming stripped 4 bases from V and 5 bases from J, with 9 bases between. CDR3 region: CASSSARDEQYF. In DNA, the CDR3 is TGTGCCAGCAGCTCCGCTAGGGACGAGCAGTACTTC. Looking up the rest from reference TRBV7-9 and TRBJ2-7 gives the full variable domain: DTGVSQNPRHKITKRGQNVTFRCDPISEHNRLYWYRQTLGQGPEFLTYFQNEAQLEKSRLLSDRFSAERPKGSFSTLEIQRTEQGDSAMYLCASSSARDEQYFGPGTRLTVT.